This paragraph covers one T cell receptor beta chain sequence. Its target is not known. The length of the CDR3 is 15 residues. The V gene lost 2 bases and the J gene lost 8 bases, with 18 bases spanning the gap. Germline assignment: CDR1 LNHNV and CDR2 YYDKDF (reference sequence). The method was immunoSEQ multiplex PCR; TCRdb's version includes in-frame clones alone and lacks a portion of them. This table has 100,000 or so clones, approximately 90% appearing once. On cycle 4 day 1 and cycle 7 day 1, as well as at baseline, blood was sampled. This sample stems from a study of OX40 agonist ivuxolimab in advanced cancers. Study-level background: A mean age of around 66 years, range roughly 20 to 85, was recorded, and more than 80% were male. Study-level findings and limits: Dose levels from 0.1 to 3.0 mg/kg saw CD4+ and CD8+ blood T cells expand clonally by week 6. Low levels of normalized T-cell clonal expansion also appeared in some nonresponders.

This TCR derives from an adult with an advanced solid tumor such as melanoma, head and neck, liver or kidney cancer. Source: CD4+ or CD8+ T cells sorted from blood, taken in a trial of the OX40 agonist ivuxolimab. This chain uses TRBV15 with TRBJ1-1; weak D call: TRBD1 (6 bases). The CDR3 bases are TGTGCCACCAGCAGAACCGGGACACTATACAGAGAAGCTTTCTTT. This translates into CATSRTGTLYREAFF.